These 14 T cell receptor beta chains were all obtained from the same sample, sequenced in a study of blood T cell repertoires in COVID-19. Measured with immunoSEQ multiplex PCR; TCRdb has only the in-frame clones, and not every one. The sample includes 150,000 or so clones, around 86% seen only once; the top ten take roughly 8.2%. Material for sequencing was peripheral blood. All receptors come from a man in his 60s with acute or convalescent COVID-19.

The CDR3 spells CASSIGRVGTGELFF. DNA for the CDR3: TGTGCCAGTAGTATCGGGCGGGTTGGCACCGGGGAGCTGTTTTTT. This sequence joins TRBV19 and TRBJ2-2; tentatively, D is TRBD2 (5 bases). The CDR3 totals 15 residues. Trimming cost V 3 bases and J 4 bases, with 12 bases left between them. The germline CDR1 and CDR2 sequences are LNHDA and SQIVND (reference sequence).

The chain carries TRBV10-3 and TRBJ2-2; 11 positions match TRBD1. CDR3 size: 13 residues. CDR1 and CDR2 (germline): ENHRY, SYGVKD. Trimming cost V 7 bases and J 8 bases; bases outside gene matches: 3. CDR3 coding DNA: TGTGCCATCAACCGGGACAGGGGGGGGGAGCTGTTTTTT. Translating it yields CAINRDRGGELFF.

The chain employs TRBV28 and TRBJ2-7; no reliable D call. The CDR3 is 12 residues long. Trimming took off 5 bases at V and 3 bases at J, with 8 bases between the two ends. Germline loops: CDR1 MDHEN, CDR2 SYDVKM. The CDR3 DNA sequence: TGTGCCAGCAGTCCGCGTTACTACGAGCAGTACTTC. As protein: CASSPRYYEQYF.

The chain couples TRBV12-3 or TRBV12-4 to TRBJ2-4; 7 bases line up with TRBD1. Trimming cost V 6 bases and J 9 bases; bases outside gene matches: 8. The CDR3 runs to 13 residues. This chain's CDR3 is CASSLDRVGIQYF. The CDR3 nucleotides read TGTGCCAGCAGCCTTGACAGGGTGGGCATTCAGTACTTC.

The gene calls are TRBV18 and TRBJ2-1, with 9 bases that match TRBD2. Per the germline V gene, CDR1 is KGHSH and CDR2 is LQKENI. V trimming: 3 bases; J trimming: 0 bases; junction bases outside the gene matches: 3. The CDR3 has 16 amino acids. The CDR3 coding sequence is TGTGCCAGCTCACCTGGCGGGGGGGCCTCCTACAATGAGCAGTTCTTC. As protein: CASSPGGGASYNEQFF. Using reference TRBV18 and TRBJ2-1 for the parts outside the CDR3, the full variable domain is NAGVMQNPRHLVRRRGQEARLRCSPMKGHSHVYWYRQLPEEGLKFMVYLQKENIIDESGMPKERFSAEFPKEGPSILRIQQVVRGDSAAYFCASSPGGGASYNEQFFGPGTRLTVL.

V and J are TRBV5-1 and TRBJ2-1; 10 bases match TRBD2. V lost 0 bases to trimming and J lost 6 bases; unmatched junction nucleotides: 9. CDR3 length equals 17 residues. Germline V gene data show CDR1 as SGHRS and CDR2 as YFSETQ. CDR3 DNA sequence: TGCGCCAGCAGCTTGGTAGCTAGCGGGAGTGGTGTCAATGAGCAGTTCTTC. This encodes CASSLVASGSGVNEQFF.

The chain employs TRBV7-2 and TRBJ2-7, with D perhaps TRBD1 (5 bases). In germline, CDR1 is SGHTA, CDR2 FQGNSA. The CDR3 is made up of 19 amino acids. The germline V and J ends were trimmed by 0 bases and 4 bases, with 25 bases remaining between them. In nucleotides, the CDR3 is TGTGCCAGCAGCTTAGCGCTAATGCGACGTTCAGGGCAGATGTACGAGCAGTACTTC. Its protein is CASSLALMRRSGQMYEQYF.

The V and J genes are TRBV29-1 and TRBJ1-5; 8 bases are a match to TRBD1. V was clipped by 6 bases and J by 4 bases; unmatched bases: 8. The CDR3 runs 14 residues. Germline lookup yields CDR1 SQVTM and CDR2 ANQGSEA. CDR3 nucleotide sequence: TGCAGCGTCCTTCCCACAGGGGGGAATCAGCCCCAGCATTTT. Amino acids: CSVLPTGGNQPQHF.

This chain connects TRBV24-1 to TRBJ2-7; D is undetermined. Germline lookup yields CDR1 KGHDR and CDR2 SFDVKD. CDR3 length: 13 residues. V lost 6 bases to trimming and J lost 2 bases, with 10 bases between them. Written as DNA, the CDR3 is TGTGCCACCAGTCAGGCCAAGACCTACGAGCAGTACTTC. Translated: CATSQAKTYEQYF.

The gene calls are TRBV7-3 and TRBJ2-1, with 9 bases lining up with TRBD1. The germline CDR1 and CDR2 sequences are SGHTA and FQGTGA. CDR3 length: 14 amino acids. V shed 2 bases, J shed 8 bases, and the junction held 4 bases outside the gene matches. DNA of the CDR3: TGTGCCAGCAGCTTAGAGGGACAGGGCCATGAGCAGTTCTTC. As protein: CASSLEGQGHEQFF.

This chain joins TRBV2 and TRBJ2-7; possibly TRBD2 for D (5 bases). CDR1 SNHLY and CDR2 FYNNEI come from the germline V gene. Trimming removed 5 bases at V and 3 bases at J, with 11 bases between. The CDR3 has 13 residues. CDR3 bases: TGTGCCAGCAGTCCAGACGAGGGCTACGAGCAGTACTTC. Its translation is CASSPDEGYEQYF.

This rearrangement joins TRBV3-1 (or the pseudogene TRBV3-2) to TRBJ1-1, with TRBD1 matching 7 bases. The V gene's germline CDR1 is LGHDT and CDR2 YNNKEL (reference sequence). CDR3 length: 15 residues. The trim removed 2 bases at V and 1 base at J, leaving 4 bases unmatched. The CDR3 DNA reads as TGTGCCAGCAGCCAACCCAGGACAGGGAACACTGAAGCTTTCTTT. This codes for CASSQPRTGNTEAFF.

The chain is built from TRBV7-3 and TRBJ2-1; possible D gene TRBD2, 7 bases. Germline lookup yields CDR1 SGHTA and CDR2 FQGTGA. V dropped 11 bases and J dropped 8 bases, with 22 bases sitting between them. The CDR3 contains 14 residues. The CDR3 coding sequence is TGTGCCGGGATAAGCGGGACACCCGGCGATGAGCAGTTCTTC. Its translation is CAGISGTPGDEQFF.

The rearrangement uses TRBV19 and TRBJ1-1, with D tentatively TRBD1 (6 bases). CDR1 LNHDA and CDR2 SQIVND come from the germline V gene (reference sequence). Trimming left V 5 bases short and J 12 bases short, with 13 bases between. This CDR3 contains 11 residues. CDR3 amino acids: CASSSGGRSFF. Written as DNA, the CDR3 is TGTGCCAGTAGTTCGGGGGGCCGTTCTTTCTTT.